This T cell receptor (beta chain) was sequenced during a study of blood T cell repertoires in COVID-19. Study-wide background: The study drew acute and convalescent COVID-19 samples from the United States, Italy and Spain. In each case, the material was cDNA or gDNA derived from T cells, B-cell-depleted T cells, or PBMCs.

Data came from immunoSEQ multiplex PCR; TCRdb stores just in-frame clones and leaves some out. This table holds 300,000 to 400,000 clones, 85% to 90% found once. A Seattle source enrolled patients during active infection and followed them longitudinally. CDR3 length: 15 residues. Germline CDR1 and CDR2: GTSNPN and SVGIG (reference sequence). V shed 1 base and J shed 2 bases, with 12 bases lying between them. The sequence was collected from a woman between 45 and 60 years old with COVID-19, enrolled during active disease. The source material was peripheral blood. The chain combines TRBV30 with TRBJ1-5; unclear D gene. DNA of the CDR3: TGTGCCTGGAGTGCACGGATGCTAGGCAATCAGCCCCAGCATTTT. This gives the protein CAWSARMLGNQPQHF.